This section outlines one TCR beta chain sequence together with its context. The sample is drawn from a study of blood T cell repertoires in COVID-19. About the research overall: The origin of the acute and convalescent COVID-19 samples was the United States, Italy and Spain. T cells, B-cell-depleted T cells, or PBMCs supplied cDNA or gDNA.

V shed 4 bases, J shed 5 bases, and the junction held 4 bases outside the gene matches. The germline gives CDR1 SEHNR, CDR2 FQNEAQ (reference sequence). This CDR3 is 13 amino acids long. As handled by the study authors: Estimated nucleated cell counts came from reference gene primer amplification. Sequenced by immunoSEQ multiplex PCR; TCRdb stores in-frame clones only, minus some. The D gene and trimming were derived from the DNA, and the V and J assignments and clone size from that table. The table lists 380,000 or so clones, roughly 90% of them singletons, with roughly 1.2% in the top ten. V usage is TRBV7-9 and J usage is TRBJ2-5, with 7 bases matching TRBD2. Sample: peripheral blood. This clonotype originated in a man aged 40-50 years with acute or convalescent COVID-19. The CDR3 coding sequence is TGTGCCAGCAGCTGGACTAGTTTGGAGACCCAGTACTTC. Its translation: CASSWTSLETQYF. Full variable domain (outside the CDR3, taken from reference TRBV7-9 and TRBJ2-5): DTGVSQNPRHKITKRGQNVTFRCDPISEHNRLYWYRQTLGQGPEFLTYFQNEAQLEKSRLLSDRFSAERPKGSFSTLEIQRTEQGDSAMYLCASSWTSLETQYFGPGTRLLVL.